This passage covers 10 T cell receptor beta chains from one sample sequenced in a study of blood T cells in healthy people across ages. A second PCR, run for 7 to 11 cycles, used a sample-barcoded 5' primer plus a J-beta primer mix. Using its own MiXCR run on the 5' RACE reads, TCRdb lists one record per CDR3 protein. Of approximately 800,000 distinct CDR3 sequences listed, about 42% are singletons. Sequences were obtained from blood. The receptors derive from a man aged 80 or over in good health.

This clonotype was counted between two and nine times. V gene TRBV20-1 combines with J gene TRBJ2-7; D is undetermined. Germline V gives CDR1 DFQATT, CDR2 SNEGSKA (reference sequence). V was shortened by 0 bases and J by 2 bases, with 11 bases between the two germline ends. The CDR3 is made up of 14 amino acids. CDR3 region: CSARDYPPPYEQYF. In DNA, the CDR3 is TGCAGTGCTAGAGATTACCCTCCACCCTACGAGCAGTACTTC.

The V and J genes are TRBV29-1 and TRBJ2-4; D might be TRBD2 (5 bases). The J call may be in error: the DNA end matches TRBJ2-7 better. The CDR3 spans 12 residues. The germline V gene encodes CDR1 SQVTM and CDR2 ANQGSEA. This CDR3 reads CSVGGSSDEQYF. The CDR3 nucleotides read TGCAGCGTCGGAGGTTCAAGCGACGAGCAGTACTTC.

The V and J genes are TRBV6-1 and TRBJ2-1, with TRBD1 identical over 11 bases. With V trimmed by 5 bases and J by 13 bases, 16 bases remained unmatched. Germline lookup yields CDR1 MNHNS and CDR2 SASEGT. The CDR3 contains 16 residues. The CDR3 coding sequence is TGTGCCAGCAGTTCCCGGGACAGGGGGAACCAAGAGACCCAGTTCTTC. This sequence encodes CASSSRDRGNQETQFF.

This clonotype has only a few counts. The J gene is TRBJ2-5, the V gene TRBV6-1; maybe TRBD2 (6 bases). This CDR3 is built from 14 residues. Germline V gene lookup returns CDR1 MNHNS and CDR2 SASEGT. V lost 6 bases, J lost 4 bases, and 15 bases lay in between. CDR3 protein: CASRGVGGLETQYF. CDR3 DNA sequence: TGTGCCAGCAGGGGGGTCGGGGGACTAGAGACCCAGTACTTC.

The rearrangement joins TRBV5-1 to TRBJ2-5, with TRBD2 identical over 7 bases. Germline V gene lookup returns CDR1 SGHRS and CDR2 YFSETQ. CDR3 size: 14 residues. The ends lost 1 base at V and 1 base at J; junction bases unmatched: 1. The CDR3 DNA sequence: TGCGCCAGCAGCTTGATAGCGGGCCAAGAGACCCAGTACTTC. Amino acids: CASSLIAGQETQYF.

Only a few counts were recorded for this clonotype. The rearrangement uses TRBV27 and TRBJ1-4; possibly TRBD1 for D (5 bases). Looked up from germline, CDR1 is MNHEY and CDR2 is SMNVEV (reference sequence). V gave up 5 bases and J gave up 3 bases, with 13 bases separating them. The CDR3 is made up of 15 amino acids. The CDR3 is CASSTRQSPNEKLFF. The DNA for the CDR3 is TGTGCCAGCAGTACGCGACAGAGCCCTAATGAAAAACTGTTTTTT.

The chain combines TRBV6-2 or TRBV6-3 with TRBJ2-5; 10 nucleotides line up with TRBD1. Germline CDR1 MNHEY, CDR2 SVGEGT. With 4 bases clipped from V and 5 bases from J, the junction kept 10 bases outside the gene matches. This CDR3 is built from 16 residues. CDR3 sequence reads: CASSSGTGVTGETQYF. CDR3 in DNA: TGTGCCAGCAGTTCCGGGACAGGGGTTACTGGGGAGACCCAGTACTTC.

The chain joins TRBV3-1 to TRBJ2-4; tentatively, D is TRBD1 or TRBD2 (5 bases each). V lost 5 bases and J lost 13, with 18 bases in between. Germline V lookup: CDR1 LGHDT, CDR2 YNNKEL (reference sequence). The CDR3 extends over 13 amino acids. Here the CDR3 DNA reads TGTGCCAGCAGCATCCAGCGGTTAGGGGAGCAGTACTTC. This sequence encodes CASSIQRLGEQYF.

The chain links TRBV7-2 to TRBJ2-1; 8 nucleotides line up with TRBD2. The ends lost 1 base at V and 7 bases at J; junction bases unmatched: 12. The germline V gene has CDR1 SGHTA and CDR2 FQGNSA. This CDR3 region has 17 residues. CDR3 region: CASSLVLSGGPENEQFF. Written as DNA, the CDR3 is TGTGCCAGCAGCTTAGTTCTCTCGGGAGGGCCTGAGAATGAGCAGTTCTTC. Filled out from reference TRBV7-2 and TRBJ2-1, the complete variable domain reads GAGVSQSPSNKVTEKGKDVELRCDPISGHTALYWYRQSLGQGLEFLIYFQGNSAPDKSGLPSDRFSAERTGGSVSTLTIQRTQQEDSAVYLCASSLVLSGGPENEQFFGPGTRLTVL.

This rearrangement joins TRBV4-2 to TRBJ2-5, with D possibly being TRBD2 (6 bases). CDR3 length: 16 amino acids. The V end was cut by 0 bases, the J end by 4 bases, with 15 bases between. Germline assignment: CDR1 LGHNA and CDR2 YNFKEQ. CDR3 coding DNA: TGTGCCAGCAGCCAAGAATCCAGCGGGTGGGGAGAGACCCAGTACTTC. It specifies CASSQESSGWGETQYF.